The TCR beta chain under discussion was sequenced for a study of blood T cell repertoires in COVID-19. Across the whole study: Acute and convalescent COVID-19 samples came from the United States, Italy and Spain. Sources were T cells, B-cell-depleted T cells, or PBMCs; the material itself was cDNA or gDNA.

CDR3 size: 15 residues. The germline V gene has CDR1 SGHTA and CDR2 FQGTGA. In the source study's methods: Cell counts per sample came from amplifying reference gene primers. Data came from immunoSEQ multiplex PCR; TCRdb stores just in-frame clones and leaves some out. Clone size and V and J calls were adopted from that table, with D and trimming inferred from the DNA. The sample has approximately 210,000 clones, about 83% seen once. The chain couples TRBV7-3 to TRBJ2-6; tentative D call: TRBD2 (6 bases). This clonotype originated in a woman in her seventies with active or convalescent COVID-19. The sequencing sample was made of peripheral blood. As DNA, the CDR3 is TGTGCTCCGGGGGACTGGGGCTCTGGGGCCAACGTCCTGACTTTC. As protein: CAPGDWGSGANVLTF. The variable domain in full, completed from reference TRBV7-3 and TRBJ2-6, reads GAGVSQTPSNKVTEKGKYVELRCDPISGHTALYWYRQSLGQGPEFLIYFQGTGAADDSGLPNDRFFAVRPEGSVSTLKIQRTERGDSAVYLCAPGDWGSGANVLTFGAGSRLTVL.